This T cell receptor beta chain was retrieved from a study of a mutant IDH1 vaccine in newly diagnosed glioma. Study background: Vaccines began 4-6 weeks after radiotherapy alone, or with temozolomide cycles. Receipt of radiotherapy, temozolomide, or both preceded the study, and most received both.

Sequencing was performed with immunoSEQ multiplex PCR; in TCRdb, only in-frame clones are kept and a portion is missing. This sample has some 120,000 clones; 80% occur once, and the top ten carry under 5.5%. Documented time point: week 11, during vaccination. Each dose of the vaccine consisted of 300 ug of mutant IDH1 20-mer peptide, with topical imiquimod. Donors harbored newly found WHO grade 3 or 4 IDH1-mutant, ATRX-lost astrocytomas. Points on this clone: The antigen is not known.

This CDR3 is 12 amino acids long. Germline V gene data show CDR1 as SGHVS and CDR2 as FQNEAQ. V was clipped by 3 bases and J by 5 bases, with 5 bases between them. V is TRBV7-8 and J is TRBJ1-5; D not resolved. This receptor was obtained from a man in his forties with glioma. The starting material was PBMCs, obtained from a glioma patient whose treatment included an IDH1 peptide vaccine. CDR3 sequence (DNA): TGTGCCAGCAGCTTTGGGGATCAGCCCCAGCATTTT. Its protein product is CASSFGDQPQHF.